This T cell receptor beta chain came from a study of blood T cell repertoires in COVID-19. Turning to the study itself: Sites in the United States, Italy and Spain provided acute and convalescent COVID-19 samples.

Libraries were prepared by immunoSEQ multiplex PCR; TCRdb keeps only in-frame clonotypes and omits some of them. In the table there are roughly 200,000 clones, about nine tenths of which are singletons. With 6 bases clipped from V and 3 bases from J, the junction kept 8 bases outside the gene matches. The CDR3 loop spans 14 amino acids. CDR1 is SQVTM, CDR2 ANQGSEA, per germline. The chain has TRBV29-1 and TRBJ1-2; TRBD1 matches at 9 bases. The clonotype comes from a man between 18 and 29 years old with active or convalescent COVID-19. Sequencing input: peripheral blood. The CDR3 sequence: CSVPLGQGYYGYTF. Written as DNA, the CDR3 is TGCAGCGTCCCCCTGGGACAGGGCTACTATGGCTACACCTTC.